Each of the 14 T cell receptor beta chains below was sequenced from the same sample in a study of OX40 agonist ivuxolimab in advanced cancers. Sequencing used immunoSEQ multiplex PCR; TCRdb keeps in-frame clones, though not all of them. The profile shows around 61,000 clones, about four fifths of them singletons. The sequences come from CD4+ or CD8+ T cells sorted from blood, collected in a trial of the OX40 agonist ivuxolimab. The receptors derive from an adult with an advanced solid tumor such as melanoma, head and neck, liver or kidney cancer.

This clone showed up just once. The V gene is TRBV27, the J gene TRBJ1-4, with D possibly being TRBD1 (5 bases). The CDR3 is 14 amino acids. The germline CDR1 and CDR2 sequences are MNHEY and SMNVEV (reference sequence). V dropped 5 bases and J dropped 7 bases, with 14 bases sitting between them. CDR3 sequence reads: CASSPDSKTEKLFF. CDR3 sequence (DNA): TGTGCCAGCAGTCCTGACAGTAAGACTGAAAAACTGTTTTTT.

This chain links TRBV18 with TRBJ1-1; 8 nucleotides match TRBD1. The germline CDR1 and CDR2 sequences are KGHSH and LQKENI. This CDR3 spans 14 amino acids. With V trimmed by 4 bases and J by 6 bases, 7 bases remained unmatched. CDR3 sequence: CASSQGQGFSEAFF. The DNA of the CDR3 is TGTGCCAGCTCACAAGGACAGGGTTTCTCTGAAGCTTTCTTT.

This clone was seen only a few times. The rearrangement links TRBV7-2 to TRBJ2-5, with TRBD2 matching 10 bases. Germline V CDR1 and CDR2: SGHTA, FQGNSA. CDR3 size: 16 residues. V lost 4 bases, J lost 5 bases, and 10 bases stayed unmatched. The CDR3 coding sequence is TGTGCCAGCAGCTCGGGACTAGCGAGAGCCCCCGAGACCCAGTACTTC. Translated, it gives CASSSGLARAPETQYF.

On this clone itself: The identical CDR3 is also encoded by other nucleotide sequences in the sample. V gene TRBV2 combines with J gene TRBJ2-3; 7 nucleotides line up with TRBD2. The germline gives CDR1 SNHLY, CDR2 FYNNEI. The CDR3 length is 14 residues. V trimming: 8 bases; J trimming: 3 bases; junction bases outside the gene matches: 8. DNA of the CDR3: TGTGCCAGCGCGGCGGGAGCAACAACAGATACGCAGTATTTT. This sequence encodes CASAAGATTDTQYF.

The CDR3: CASSSEGTGGTDTQYF. As DNA, the CDR3 is TGCGCCAGCAGCTCTGAGGGGACAGGGGGGACAGATACGCAGTATTTT. V and J are TRBV5-1 and TRBJ2-3; 11 nucleotides match TRBD1. The germline CDR1 and CDR2 sequences are SGHRS and YFSETQ. CDR3 size: 16 residues. V lost 3 bases, J lost 3 bases, and 6 bases stayed unmatched.

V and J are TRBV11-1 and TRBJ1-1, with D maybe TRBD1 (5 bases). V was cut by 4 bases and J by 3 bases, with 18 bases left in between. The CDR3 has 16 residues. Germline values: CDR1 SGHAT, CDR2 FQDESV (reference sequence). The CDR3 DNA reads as TGTGCCAGCAGCTACAGTCGTGGGGCGACGGACACTGAAGCTTTCTTT. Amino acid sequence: CASSYSRGATDTEAFF.

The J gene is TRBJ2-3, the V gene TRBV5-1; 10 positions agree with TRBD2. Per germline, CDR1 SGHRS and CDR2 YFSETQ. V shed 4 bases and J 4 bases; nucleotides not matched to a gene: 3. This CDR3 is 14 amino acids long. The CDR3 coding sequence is TGCGCCAGCAGCACCGGGACTAGCGCAGATACGCAGTATTTT. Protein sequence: CASSTGTSADTQYF. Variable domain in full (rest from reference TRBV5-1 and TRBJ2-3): KAGVTQTPRYLIKTRGQQVTLSCSPISGHRSVSWYQQTPGQGLQFLFEYFSETQRNKGNFPGRFSGRQFSNSRSEMNVSTLELGDSALYLCASSTGTSADTQYFGPGTRLTVL.

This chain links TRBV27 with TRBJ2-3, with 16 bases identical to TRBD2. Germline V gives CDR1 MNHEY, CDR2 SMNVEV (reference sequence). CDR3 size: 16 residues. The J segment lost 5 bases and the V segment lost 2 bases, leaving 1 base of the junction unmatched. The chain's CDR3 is CASSLGTSGRVDTQYF. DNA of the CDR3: TGTGCCAGCAGTTTAGGGACTAGCGGGAGGGTAGATACGCAGTATTTT.

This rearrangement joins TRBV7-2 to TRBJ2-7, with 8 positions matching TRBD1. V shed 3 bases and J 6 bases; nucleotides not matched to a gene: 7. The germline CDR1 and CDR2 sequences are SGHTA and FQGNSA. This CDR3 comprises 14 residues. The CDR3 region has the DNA TGTGCCAGCAGCTTGGACAGGGAAAACCGCGAGCAGTACTTC. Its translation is CASSLDRENREQYF.

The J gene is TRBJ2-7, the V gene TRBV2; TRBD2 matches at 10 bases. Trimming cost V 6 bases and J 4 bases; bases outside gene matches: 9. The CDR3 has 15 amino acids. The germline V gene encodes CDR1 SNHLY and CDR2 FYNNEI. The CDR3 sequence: CASRDKTSGLYEQYF. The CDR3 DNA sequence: TGTGCCAGCAGGGATAAGACTAGCGGGTTATACGAGCAGTACTTC.

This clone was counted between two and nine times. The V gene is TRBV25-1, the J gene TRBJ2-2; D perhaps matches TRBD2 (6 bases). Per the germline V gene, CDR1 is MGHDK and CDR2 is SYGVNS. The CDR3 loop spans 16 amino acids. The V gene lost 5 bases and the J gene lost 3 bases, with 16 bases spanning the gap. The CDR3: CASSPFGLWDTGELFF. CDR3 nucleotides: TGTGCCAGCAGTCCCTTTGGACTATGGGACACCGGGGAGCTGTTTTTT.

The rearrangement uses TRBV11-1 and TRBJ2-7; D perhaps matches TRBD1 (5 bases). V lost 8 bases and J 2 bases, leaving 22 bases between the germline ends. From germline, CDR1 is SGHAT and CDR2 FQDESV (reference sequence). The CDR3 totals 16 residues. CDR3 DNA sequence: TGTGCCAGCCCCTTGCCAGGGCCACCTTCAACCTACGAGCAGTACTTC. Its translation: CASPLPGPPSTYEQYF.

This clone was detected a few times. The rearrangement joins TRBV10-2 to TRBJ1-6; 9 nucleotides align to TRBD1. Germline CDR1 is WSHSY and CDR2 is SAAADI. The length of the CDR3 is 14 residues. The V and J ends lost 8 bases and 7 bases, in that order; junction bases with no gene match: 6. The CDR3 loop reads CASERGQGNSPLHF. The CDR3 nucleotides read TGCGCCAGCGAACGAGGACAGGGGAATTCACCCCTCCACTTT.

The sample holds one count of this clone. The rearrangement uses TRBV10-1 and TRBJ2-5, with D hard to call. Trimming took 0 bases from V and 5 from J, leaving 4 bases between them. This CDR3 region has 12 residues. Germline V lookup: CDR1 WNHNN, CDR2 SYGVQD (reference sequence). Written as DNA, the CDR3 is TGCGCCAGCAGTGAGTCAGGGGAGACCCAGTACTTC. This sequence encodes CASSESGETQYF.